The rows below give T cell receptor beta chains drawn from one sample of a study of human T cells and chemical hapten exposure. MiXCR, run by TCRdb on the RACE reads, gives a single entry per CDR3 protein. The sample has some 80,000 distinct CDR3 sequences, around a tenth seen once. Sequencing used whole blood, obtained in connection with sensitization to the hapten diphenylcyclopropenone (DPC). The receptors were sampled from a woman between 45 and 60 years old with alopecia areata. Some clones in this sample may be carry-over from other donors' samples. Each CDR3 is given with its conserved first and last residue. The D gene is left open where the match is weak. Some rows mark clone size as missing; the rest say once, few, many or name a class of expanded clone.

V gene,D gene,J gene,clone size,CDR3 DNA,CDR3 protein
TRBV5-1,NA,TRBJ1-4,few,TGCGCCAGCAGCTTGGGAGCAACAGCCGGCGAAAAACTGTTTTTT,CASSLGATAGEKLFF
TRBV7-6,NA,TRBJ2-7,many,TGTGCCAGCAGCTCTCAGGGAGAGGGAAGCGAGCAGTACTTC,CASSSQGEGSEQYF
TRBV12-3/TRBV12-4,TRBD2,TRBJ2-4,many,TGTGCCAGCAGTTTCACAGGAGCGGGAGCGAAAAACATTCAGTACTTC,CASSFTGAGAKNIQYF
TRBV28,NA,TRBJ2-2,many,TGTGCCAGCAGTTTATGGGGGGGCACCGGGGAGCTGTTTTTT,CASSLWGGTGELFF
TRBV4-1,NA,TRBJ1-3,few,TGCGCCAGCAGCGACAAGTTCTCTGGAAACACCATATATTTT,CASSDKFSGNTIYF
TRBV27,TRBD2,TRBJ2-3,few,TGTGCCAGCAGTTTAGTTCTGGGTGCGGGAGATTTCACAGATACGCAGTATTTT,CASSLVLGAGDFTDTQYF
TRBV10-3,NA,TRBJ1-1,many,TGTGCCATCAGTGAGAACGAGCTGAACACTGAAGCTTTCTTT,CAISENELNTEAFF
TRBV12-5,NA,TRBJ1-5,many,TGTGCTAGTGGTTTGGGCACCGCCACAGGGCCCCGTTATAGCAATCAGCCCCAGCATTTT,CASGLGTATGPRYSNQPQHF
TRBV28,TRBD1,TRBJ2-1,few,TGTGCCAGCACCACGGGGCGAGGGGGCAAAAATGAGCAGTTCTTC,CASTTGRGGKNEQFF
TRBV27,NA,TRBJ1-5,many,TGTGCCAGCAGTTCCCAGGGCCCTCATCAGCCCCAGCATTTT,CASSSQGPHQPQHF
TRBV7-9,NA,TRBJ2-3,many,TGTGCCAGCAGCTTAGCCAGTATGGATACGCAGTATTTT,CASSLASMDTQYF
TRBV6-2/TRBV6-3,TRBD1,TRBJ1-1,NA,TGTGCCAGCAGTAGGACAGGGGTCGGGACTGAAGCTTTCTTT,CASSRTGVGTEAFF
TRBV9,TRBD1,TRBJ1-5,NA,TGTGCCAGCAGCGAAGGACAGGGAATACGTCAGCCCCAGCATTTT,CASSEGQGIRQPQHF
TRBV28,TRBD2,TRBJ2-5,NA,TGTGCCAGCCGCTATGGGGGGGAAGAGACCCAGTACTTC,CASRYGGEETQYF